Below are 8 T cell receptor beta chains sequenced from a single sample in a study of blood T cell repertoires in COVID-19. Clones were sequenced by immunoSEQ multiplex PCR, and TCRdb holds only the in-frame ones, with some missing. The repertoire holds 60,000 or so clones, with 89% as singletons. Sequencing used peripheral blood. The receptors here all came from a man in his 60s with acute or convalescent COVID-19.

The chain uses TRBV6-2 or TRBV6-3 and TRBJ1-4; D might be TRBD1 (5 bases). The CDR3 contains 15 residues. Per germline, CDR1 MNHEY and CDR2 SVGEGT. V dropped 5 bases and J dropped 7 bases, with 17 bases sitting between them. CDR3 bases: TGTGCCAGCAGTCGGGGGAGTCAGAGGAGTGAAAAACTGTTTTTT. Residues: CASSRGSQRSEKLFF.

The chain is built from TRBV3-1 (or the pseudogene TRBV3-2) and TRBJ2-3; TRBD2 matches 13 bases. Germline values: CDR1 LGHDT, CDR2 YNNKEL (reference sequence). V lost 5 bases to trimming and J lost 6 bases; unmatched junction nucleotides: 11. The CDR3 extends over 17 amino acids. CDR3 DNA: TGTGCCAGCAGCTTAACTAGCGGGGGGGCCGGTAGGGATACGCAGTATTTT. It encodes CASSLTSGGAGRDTQYF.

V usage is TRBV30 and J usage is TRBJ2-7; 9 nucleotides agree with TRBD1. Germline lookup yields CDR1 GTSNPN and CDR2 SVGIG (reference sequence). The V segment lost 3 bases and the J segment 2 bases; nucleotides outside the gene matches: 5. CDR3 length: 14 residues. CDR3 sequence: CAWRGQGLTYEQYF. The CDR3 DNA sequence: TGTGCCTGGAGAGGACAGGGGCTAACCTACGAGCAGTACTTC.

The gene calls are TRBV19 and TRBJ1-1, with D tentatively TRBD1 (6 bases). The CDR3 runs to 14 residues. Germline-derived CDR1 and CDR2 are LNHDA and SQIVND (reference sequence). V lost 4 bases and J lost 1, with 10 bases in between. CDR3 sequence reads: CASSTKTGNTEAFF. The CDR3 DNA is TGTGCCAGTAGTACCAAGACAGGGAACACTGAAGCTTTCTTT.

The V call is TRBV18, the J call TRBJ2-4; the D gene is possibly TRBD1 (6 bases). CDR3 size: 13 residues. The germline V and J ends were trimmed by 3 bases and 8 bases, with 11 bases remaining between them. Germline V gene sequence: CDR1 KGHSH, CDR2 LQKENI. This chain's CDR3 is CASSPSAGDIQYF. CDR3 nucleotides: TGTGCCAGCTCACCGAGTGCAGGGGACATTCAGTACTTC.

This sequence joins TRBV7-2 and TRBJ1-2, with D possibly TRBD1 on 6 matching bases. Trimming took off 5 bases at V and 5 bases at J, with 12 bases between the two ends. The germline V gene encodes CDR1 SGHTA and CDR2 FQGNSA. This CDR3 has 13 residues. CDR3: CASSPGGQYGYTF. The CDR3 DNA sequence: TGTGCCAGCAGCCCCGGGGGGCAATATGGCTACACCTTC.

J is TRBJ1-1 and V is TRBV6-1; D is possibly TRBD1 (6 bases). Trimming left V 3 bases short and J 4 bases short, with 9 bases between. Germline V lookup: CDR1 MNHNS, CDR2 SASEGT. The length of the CDR3 is 13 residues. CDR3 in amino acids: CASSDRGRTEAFF. The CDR3, as DNA: TGTGCCAGCAGTGACAGGGGACGCACTGAAGCTTTCTTT.

This chain's CDR3 is CASSVSAGIGMGGYTF. In DNA form, the CDR3 reads TGTGCCAGCAGCGTATCGGCAGGGATTGGTATGGGTGGCTACACCTTC. The chain is built from TRBV9 and TRBJ1-2; a weak D match, TRBD1 (5 bases). Trimming removed 1 base from V and 7 bases from J, with 20 bases in between. The CDR3 is made up of 16 amino acids. Per the germline V gene, CDR1 is SGDLS and CDR2 is YYNGEE.